This entry concerns a single T cell receptor beta chain. These data belong to a study of blood T cell repertoires in COVID-19. About the study: Sample material is recorded as cDNA or gDNA derived from T cells, B-cell-depleted T cells, or PBMCs.

The CDR3 contains 13 residues. Germline V lookup: CDR1 SGHAT, CDR2 FQNNGV. Deletions cut 6 bases from V and 0 bases from J, with 9 bases between. Original handling: Reference gene primer amplification gave nucleated cell count estimates. Measured with immunoSEQ multiplex PCR; TCRdb has only the in-frame clones, and not every one. The V and J calls and clone size are taken from that table; D and trimming were inferred from the DNA. The sample contains approximately 150,000 clones, approximately 90% of which appear only once. V is TRBV11-2 and J is TRBJ2-7; D not certain. The specimen was peripheral blood. The source of this sequence is a woman aged 55-69 years who had recovered from COVID-19. For the CDR3, the DNA is TGTGCCAGCAGACGCCTAAGCTCCTACGAGCAGTACTTC. Its protein product is CASRRLSSYEQYF. The entire variable domain, with the rest obtained from reference TRBV11-2 and TRBJ2-7, is as follows: EAGVAQSPRYKIIEKRQSVAFWCNPISGHATLYWYQQILGQGPKLLIQFQNNGVVDDSQLPKDRFSAERLKGVDSTLKIQPAKLEDSAVYLCASRRLSSYEQYFGPGTRLTVT.